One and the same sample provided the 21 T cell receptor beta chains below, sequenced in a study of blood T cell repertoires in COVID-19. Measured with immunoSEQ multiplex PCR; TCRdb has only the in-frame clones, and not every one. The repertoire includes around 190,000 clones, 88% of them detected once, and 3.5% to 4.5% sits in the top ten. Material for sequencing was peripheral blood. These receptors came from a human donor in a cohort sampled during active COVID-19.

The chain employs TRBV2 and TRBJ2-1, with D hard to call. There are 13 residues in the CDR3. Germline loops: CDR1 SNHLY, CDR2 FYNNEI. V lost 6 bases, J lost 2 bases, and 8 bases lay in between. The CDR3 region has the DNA TGTGCCAGCAGGGCAGGAACCTACAATGAGCAGTTCTTC. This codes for CASRAGTYNEQFF.

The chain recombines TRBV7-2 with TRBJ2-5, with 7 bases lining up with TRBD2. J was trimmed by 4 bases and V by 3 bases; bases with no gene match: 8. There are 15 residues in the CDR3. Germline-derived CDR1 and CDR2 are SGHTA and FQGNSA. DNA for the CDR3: TGTGCCAGCAGCTTGGATGGACTAGTACGAGAGACCCAGTACTTC. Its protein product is CASSLDGLVRETQYF.

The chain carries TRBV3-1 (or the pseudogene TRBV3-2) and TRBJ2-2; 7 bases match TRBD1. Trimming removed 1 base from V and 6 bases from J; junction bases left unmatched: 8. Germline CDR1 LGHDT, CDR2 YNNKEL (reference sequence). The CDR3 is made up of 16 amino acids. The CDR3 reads CASSQGNRGEAGELFF. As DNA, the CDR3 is TGTGCCAGCAGCCAAGGTAACAGGGGAGAGGCCGGGGAGCTGTTTTTT.

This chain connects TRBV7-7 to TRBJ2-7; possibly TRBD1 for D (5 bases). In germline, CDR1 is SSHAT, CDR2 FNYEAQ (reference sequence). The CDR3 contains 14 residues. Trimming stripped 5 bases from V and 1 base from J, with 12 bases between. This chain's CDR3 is CASSPATASYEQYF. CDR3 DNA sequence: TGTGCCAGCAGCCCCGCGACAGCGTCCTACGAGCAGTACTTC. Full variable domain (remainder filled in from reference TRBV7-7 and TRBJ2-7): GAGVSQSPRYKVTKRGQDVTLRCDPISSHATLYWYQQALGQGPEFLTYFNYEAQPDKSGLPSDRFSAERPEGSISTLTIQRTEQRDSAMYRCASSPATASYEQYFGPGTRLTVT.

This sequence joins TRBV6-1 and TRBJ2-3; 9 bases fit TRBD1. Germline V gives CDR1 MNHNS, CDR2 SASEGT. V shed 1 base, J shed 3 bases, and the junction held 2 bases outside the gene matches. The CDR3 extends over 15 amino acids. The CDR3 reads CASSEGDRVTDTQYF. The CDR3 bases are TGTGCCAGCAGTGAAGGGGACAGGGTAACAGATACGCAGTATTTT.

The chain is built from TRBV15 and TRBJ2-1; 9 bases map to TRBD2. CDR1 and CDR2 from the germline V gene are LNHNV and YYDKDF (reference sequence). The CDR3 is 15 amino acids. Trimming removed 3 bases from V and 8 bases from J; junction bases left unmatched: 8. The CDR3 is CATSSGGAGGDEQFF. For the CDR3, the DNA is TGTGCCACCAGCAGCGGGGGGGCGGGAGGGGATGAGCAGTTCTTC. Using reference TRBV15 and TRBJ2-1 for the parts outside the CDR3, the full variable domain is DAMVIQNPRYQVTQFGKPVTLSCSQTLNHNVMYWYQQKSSQAPKLLFHYYDKDFNNEADTPDNFQSRRPNTSFCFLDIRSPGLGDTAMYLCATSSGGAGGDEQFFGPGTRLTVL.

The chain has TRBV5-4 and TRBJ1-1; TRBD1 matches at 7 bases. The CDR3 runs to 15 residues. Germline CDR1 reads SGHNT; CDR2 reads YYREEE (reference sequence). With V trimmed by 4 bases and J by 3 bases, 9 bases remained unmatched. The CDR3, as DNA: TGTGCCAGCAGCAGACAGGGTAGGGAGTACACTGAAGCTTTCTTT. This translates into CASSRQGREYTEAFF.

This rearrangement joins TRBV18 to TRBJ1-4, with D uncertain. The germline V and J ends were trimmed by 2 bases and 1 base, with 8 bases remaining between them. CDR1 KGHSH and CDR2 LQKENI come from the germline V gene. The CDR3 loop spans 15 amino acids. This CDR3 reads CASSPRSETNEKLFF. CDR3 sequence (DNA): TGTGCCAGCTCACCAAGGAGCGAAACTAATGAAAAACTGTTTTTT.

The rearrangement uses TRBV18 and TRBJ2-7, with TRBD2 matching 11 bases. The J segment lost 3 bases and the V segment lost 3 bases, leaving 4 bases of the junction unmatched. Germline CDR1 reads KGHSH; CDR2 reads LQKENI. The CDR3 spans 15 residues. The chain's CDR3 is CASSPTSGTYYEQYF. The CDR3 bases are TGTGCCAGCTCACCGACTAGCGGGACTTACTACGAGCAGTACTTC.

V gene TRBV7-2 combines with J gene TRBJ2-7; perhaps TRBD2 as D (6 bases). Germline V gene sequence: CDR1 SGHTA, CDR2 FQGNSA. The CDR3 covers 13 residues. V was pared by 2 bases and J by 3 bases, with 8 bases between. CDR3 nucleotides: TGTGCCAGCAGCTTAATTAGCGGCTACGAGCAGTACTTC. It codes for CASSLISGYEQYF.

Written as DNA, the CDR3 is TGTGCCAGCAGTGACATCCGTAGCTCCTACGAGCAGTACTTC. Protein product: CASSDIRSSYEQYF. This sequence joins TRBV2 and TRBJ2-7; D uncertain. V gave up 3 bases and J gave up 0 bases, with 9 bases separating them. Germline CDR1 reads SNHLY; CDR2 reads FYNNEI. The CDR3 is made up of 14 amino acids.

CDR3 nucleotides: TGCGCCAGCAGCTTGTTAGGGGAAAATGAGCAGTTCTTC. Translating it yields CASSLLGENEQFF. The genes are TRBV5-1 and TRBJ2-1; TRBD1 is a possible D gene (5 bases). The germline CDR1 and CDR2 sequences are SGHRS and YFSETQ. V shed 1 base and J shed 7 bases, with 9 bases lying between them. CDR3 length: 13 residues.

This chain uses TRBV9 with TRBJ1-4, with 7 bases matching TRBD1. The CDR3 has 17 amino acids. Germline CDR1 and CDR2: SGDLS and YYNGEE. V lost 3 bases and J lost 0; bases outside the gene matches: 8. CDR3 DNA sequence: TGTGCCAGCAGCGGCCAGGGGGTACAAGCAACTAATGAAAAACTGTTTTTT. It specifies CASSGQGVQATNEKLFF.

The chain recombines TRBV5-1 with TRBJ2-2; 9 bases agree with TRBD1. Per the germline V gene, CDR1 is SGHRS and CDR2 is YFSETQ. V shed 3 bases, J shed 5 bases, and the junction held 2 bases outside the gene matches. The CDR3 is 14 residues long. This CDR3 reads CASSWGQGTGELFF. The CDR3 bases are TGCGCCAGCAGCTGGGGACAGGGTACCGGGGAGCTGTTTTTT.

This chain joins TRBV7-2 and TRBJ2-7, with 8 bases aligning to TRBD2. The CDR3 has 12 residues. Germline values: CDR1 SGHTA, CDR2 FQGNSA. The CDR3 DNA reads TGTGCTTCCGGGCGGGGGGCCTACGAGCAGTACTTC. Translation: CASGRGAYEQYF.

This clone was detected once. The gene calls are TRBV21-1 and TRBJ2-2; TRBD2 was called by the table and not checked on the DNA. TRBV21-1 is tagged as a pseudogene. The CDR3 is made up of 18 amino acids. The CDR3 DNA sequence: TGTGCCAGCAGCAAAGTGGGAGGAGGGGTTCGAAACACCGGGGAGCTGTTTTTT. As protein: CASSKVGGGVRNTGELFF.

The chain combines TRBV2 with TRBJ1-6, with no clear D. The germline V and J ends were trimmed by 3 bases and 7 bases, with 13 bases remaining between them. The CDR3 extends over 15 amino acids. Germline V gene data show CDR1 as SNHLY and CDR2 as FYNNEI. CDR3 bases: TGTGCCAGCAGTGATAGGCAGGCGGGAAATTCACCCCTCCACTTT. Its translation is CASSDRQAGNSPLHF.

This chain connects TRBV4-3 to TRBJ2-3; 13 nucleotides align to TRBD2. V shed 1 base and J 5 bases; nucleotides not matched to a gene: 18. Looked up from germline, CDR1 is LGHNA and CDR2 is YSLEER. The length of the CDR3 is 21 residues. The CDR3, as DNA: TGCGCCAGCAGCCAAGCCTCCGTTACTAGCGGGAGGGACTCGGGCGTAGATACGCAGTATTTT. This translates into CASSQASVTSGRDSGVDTQYF.

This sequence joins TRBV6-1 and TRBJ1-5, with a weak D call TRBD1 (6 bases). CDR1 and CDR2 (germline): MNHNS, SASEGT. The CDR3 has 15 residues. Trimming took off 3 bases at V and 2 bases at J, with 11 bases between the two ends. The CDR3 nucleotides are TGTGCCAGCAGTGATCGGGCAGGGGGCAATCAGCCCCAGCATTTT. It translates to CASSDRAGGNQPQHF.

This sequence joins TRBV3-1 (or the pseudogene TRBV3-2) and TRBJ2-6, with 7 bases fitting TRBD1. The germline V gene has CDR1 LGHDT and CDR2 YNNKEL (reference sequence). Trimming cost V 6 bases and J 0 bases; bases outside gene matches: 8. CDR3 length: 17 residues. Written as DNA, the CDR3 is TGTGCCAGCAGTTACAGGGGCCTCAGCTCTGGGGCCAACGTCCTGACTTTC. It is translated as CASSYRGLSSGANVLTF.

In DNA, the CDR3 is TGTGCCGCCCTCGCGACAGGACTCTCTGGAAACACCATATATTTT. Protein sequence: CAALATGLSGNTIYF. The chain carries TRBV10-3 and TRBJ1-3, with D maybe TRBD1 (6 bases). The V gene's germline CDR1 is ENHRY and CDR2 SYGVKD. V gave up 11 bases and J gave up 0 bases, with 17 bases separating them. The CDR3 extends over 15 amino acids.